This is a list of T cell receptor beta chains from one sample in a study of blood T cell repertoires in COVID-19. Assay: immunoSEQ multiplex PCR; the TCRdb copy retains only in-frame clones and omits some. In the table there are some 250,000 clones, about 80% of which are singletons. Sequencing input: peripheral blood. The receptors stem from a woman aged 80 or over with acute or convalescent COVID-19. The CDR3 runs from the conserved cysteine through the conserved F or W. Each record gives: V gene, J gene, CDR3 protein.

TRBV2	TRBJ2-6	CASSESGSGANVLTF
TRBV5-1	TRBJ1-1	CASSPRQGMNTEAFF
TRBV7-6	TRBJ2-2	CASSPRTSGDTGELFF
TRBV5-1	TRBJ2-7	CASSLATGGSYEQYF
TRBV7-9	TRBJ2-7	CASSRTSRDYEQYF
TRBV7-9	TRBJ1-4	CASSLTGLDKLFF
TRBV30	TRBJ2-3	CAWRAGTSGTYTQYF
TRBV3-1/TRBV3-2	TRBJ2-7	CASSRRGPTAYEQYF
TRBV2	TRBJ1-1	CASSIARTAQLRF
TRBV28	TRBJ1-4	CASSSPTGFFNEKLFF
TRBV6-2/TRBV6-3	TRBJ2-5	CASSPSGAGGIWTQYF
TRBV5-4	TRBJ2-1	CASSLEPGMGSYNEQFF
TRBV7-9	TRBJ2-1	CASSLEIPVEQFF
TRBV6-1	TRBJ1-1	CASSEVRAFF
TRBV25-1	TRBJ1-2	CATTGDMYGYTF
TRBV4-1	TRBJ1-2	CASSRPSTGKNGYTF
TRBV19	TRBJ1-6	CASSITGTYSPLHF
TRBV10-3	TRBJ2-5	CATKPAGGETQYF
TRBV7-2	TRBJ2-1	CASSLSAAYNEQFF
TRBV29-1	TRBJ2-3	CSVEAGSDTQYF
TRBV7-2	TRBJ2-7	CASSPGGLAGNYEQYF
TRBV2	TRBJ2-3	CASSGGAGSSTDTQYF
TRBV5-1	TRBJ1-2	CASSSTANYGYTF
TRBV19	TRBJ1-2	CASRRQGLDGYTF
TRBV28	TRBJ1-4	CASSLDRGREKLFF
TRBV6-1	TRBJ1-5	CASSESGAHQPQHF
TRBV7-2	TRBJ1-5	CASSLVGGSSNQPQHF
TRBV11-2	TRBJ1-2	CASSPTGGGYTF
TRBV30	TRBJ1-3	CAWSGPGNTIYF
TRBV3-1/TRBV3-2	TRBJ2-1	CASSQAGDGRSEQFF
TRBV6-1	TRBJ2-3	CASSERAGGGHTKDTQYF
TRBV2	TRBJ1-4	CASRVNRIVDEKLFF
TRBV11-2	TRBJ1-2	CASSLQGLSGYTF
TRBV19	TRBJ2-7	CASSTTTGGRSYEQYF
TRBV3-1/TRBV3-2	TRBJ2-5	CASIIPPGLALGTQYF
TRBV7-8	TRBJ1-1	CASSLVFPRQGDTEAFF
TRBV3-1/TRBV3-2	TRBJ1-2	CASSRSMGQGGGYTF
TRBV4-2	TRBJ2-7	CASSQPGLAGSYEQYF
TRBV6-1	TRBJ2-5	CASSEPWGRTGGRETQYF